The 29 T cell receptor beta chains below all came from one sample that was sequenced in a study of cytomegalovirus exposure and HLA in healthy donors. TCRdb's copy holds only in-frame clones and misses some; the assay was immunoSEQ multiplex PCR. Counted here are more than 95,000 clones, approximately 88% occurring once; the ten biggest clones make up around 2%. Sequencing used PBMCs. All receptors come from a man between 18 and 29 years old in good health and CMV-seronegative.

CDR3 in amino acids: CASSYQGTSNEKLFF. CDR3 sequence (DNA): TGTGCCAGCAGTTACCAGGGCACTTCTAATGAAAAACTGTTTTTT. This rearrangement joins TRBV6-5 to TRBJ1-4; maybe TRBD1 (5 bases). The V end was cut by 2 bases, the J end by 3 bases, with 10 bases between. The CDR3 length is 15 residues. Looked up from germline, CDR1 is MNHEY and CDR2 is SVGAGI.

Concerning this clone: Germline and junction disagree at one end, which may indicate a read error. This chain links TRBV6-1 with TRBJ2-7; 7 bases are a match to TRBD2. The CDR3 length is 15 residues. The germline CDR1 and CDR2 sequences are MNHNS and SASEGT. The CDR3 sequence: CASREGEGLSYEQYF. CDR3 in DNA: TGTGCCAGCAGAGAAGGGGAGGGCCTCTCCTACGAGCAGTACTTC.

The chain is built from TRBV19 and TRBJ1-2; D is perhaps TRBD1 (5 bases). V was pared by 5 bases and J by 4 bases, with 11 bases between. Germline CDR1 reads LNHDA; CDR2 reads SQIVND (reference sequence). The CDR3 length is 13 residues. The CDR3 bases are TGTGCCAGTAGTTCGACAGAAGCCTATGGCTACACCTTC. Residues: CASSSTEAYGYTF.

The chain joins TRBV5-6 to TRBJ1-3; D is unclear. Trimming stripped 0 bases from V and 0 bases from J, with 7 bases between. CDR1 and CDR2 (germline): SGHDT, YYEEEE. The CDR3 has 15 residues. CDR3 protein: CASSLGYFSGNTIYF. CDR3 sequence (DNA): TGTGCCAGCAGCTTGGGGTACTTCTCTGGAAACACCATATATTTT.

The V gene is TRBV5-4, the J gene TRBJ2-1, with TRBD2 identical over 8 bases. CDR3 length equals 17 residues. Trimming removed 3 bases from V and 5 bases from J; junction bases left unmatched: 13. CDR1 SGHNT and CDR2 YYREEE come from the germline V gene (reference sequence). The CDR3 loop reads CASSSVFGGGQNNEQFF. CDR3 coding DNA: TGTGCCAGCAGCTCGGTATTTGGCGGGGGGCAGAACAATGAGCAGTTCTTC.

This clone appeared a single time. The rearrangement joins TRBV4-1 to TRBJ1-5; TRBD1 agrees at 10 bases. Germline V gene sequence: CDR1 MGHRA, CDR2 YSYEKL. This CDR3 comprises 16 residues. Unmatched junction bases numbered 7, after V lost 3 bases and J lost 5 bases. In DNA form, the CDR3 reads TGCGCCAGCAGCCACGACGCCGGGACAGGGGATCAGCCCCAGCATTTT. This codes for CASSHDAGTGDQPQHF.

The V call is TRBV7-8, the J call TRBJ1-5; 7 nucleotides align to TRBD1. V gave up 1 base and J gave up 1 base; unmatched junction bases: 13. Germline V lookup: CDR1 SGHVS, CDR2 FQNEAQ. The CDR3 contains 19 residues. The CDR3 is CASSLVGEKTGLSNQPQHF. CDR3 DNA sequence: TGTGCCAGCAGCTTAGTTGGAGAGAAGACAGGGTTAAGCAATCAGCCCCAGCATTTT.

The chain employs TRBV27 and TRBJ2-1, with D possibly TRBD1 on 5 matching bases. V lost 6 bases, J lost 6 bases, and 18 bases lay in between. This CDR3 is 15 amino acids long. Per germline, CDR1 MNHEY and CDR2 SMNVEV (reference sequence). This CDR3 is CASSLYQGVGNEQFF. The CDR3 bases are TGTGCCAGCAGCTTGTATCAGGGCGTTGGCAATGAGCAGTTCTTC.

The chain uses TRBV4-2 and TRBJ2-1; D may be TRBD2 (6 bases). From germline, CDR1 is LGHNA and CDR2 YNFKEQ. Deletions cut 2 bases from V and 4 bases from J, with 18 bases between. CDR3 length equals 17 residues. Here the CDR3 DNA reads TGTGCCAGCAGCCAATTGGGGCGGGATGGCGGGTACAATGAGCAGTTCTTC. Amino acid sequence: CASSQLGRDGGYNEQFF.

The chain recombines TRBV6-6 with TRBJ1-2, with D possibly being TRBD1 (5 bases). From germline, CDR1 is MNHNY and CDR2 SVGAGI (reference sequence). V lost 6 bases and J lost 0, with 8 bases in between. The CDR3 has 13 residues. As DNA, the CDR3 is TGTGCCAGCAGGACAGATGCTAACTATGGCTACACCTTC. It translates to CASRTDANYGYTF.

This clone has more than one count but fewer than ten. The chain uses TRBV14 and TRBJ1-2; D remains ambiguous. The CDR3 contains 14 residues. V gave up 3 bases and J gave up 8 bases, with 16 bases separating them. The V gene's germline CDR1 is SGHDN and CDR2 FVKESK. In nucleotides, the CDR3 is TGTGCCAGCAGCCAGGAGACCAAGACCGGGGGCTACACCTTC. Translation: CASSQETKTGGYTF.

The chain links TRBV28 to TRBJ1-2, with D tentatively TRBD1 (6 bases). There are 13 residues in the CDR3. The ends were cut back, 6 bases at V and 8 bases at J, with 16 bases in the middle. The germline CDR1 and CDR2 sequences are MDHEN and SYDVKM. Here the CDR3 DNA reads TGTGCCAGCAGGCTTACAGGGTCTGTGGGCTACACCTTC. Encoded protein: CASRLTGSVGYTF.

A single count supports this clone. The gene calls are TRBV15 and TRBJ2-2; D unresolved. CDR3 length: 12 residues. The ends were cut back, 3 bases at V and 7 bases at J, with 6 bases in the middle. Germline CDR1 LNHNV, CDR2 YYDKDF (reference sequence). CDR3 sequence: CATSSRGGELFF. DNA of the CDR3: TGTGCCACCAGCAGCCGAGGCGGGGAGCTGTTTTTT.

The chain joins TRBV30 to TRBJ1-2; 9 bases are shared with TRBD1. After removal of 4 bases from V and 5 bases from J, the junction contained 5 bases not matched to a gene. There are 13 residues in the CDR3. Germline values: CDR1 GTSNPN, CDR2 SVGIG (reference sequence). The CDR3 reads CAWKTGTGYGYTF. The CDR3 bases are TGTGCCTGGAAAACCGGGACAGGGTATGGCTACACCTTC.

The chain employs TRBV28 and TRBJ1-5; a weak D match, TRBD1 (5 bases). The CDR3 has 13 amino acids. V was shortened by 3 bases and J by 6 bases, with 9 bases between the two germline ends. From germline, CDR1 is MDHEN and CDR2 SYDVKM. The DNA of the CDR3 is TGTGCCAGCAGTTTTGGGGGACTTCAGCCCCAGCATTTT. Its translation is CASSFGGLQPQHF.

The chain recombines TRBV10-2 with TRBJ2-7, with TRBD2 matching 8 bases. CDR1 is WSHSY, CDR2 SAAADI, per germline. The junction had 3 bases not matched to a gene; V was cut back by 8 bases and J by 6 bases. The CDR3 is 11 residues long. The CDR3 protein is CASLTSGEQYF. DNA for the CDR3: TGCGCCAGCCTAACTAGCGGCGAGCAGTACTTC.

The J gene is TRBJ2-1, the V gene TRBV4-1, with a possible D match to TRBD1 (6 bases). Trimming removed 3 bases at V and 2 bases at J, with 14 bases between. Per germline, CDR1 MGHRA and CDR2 YSYEKL. The CDR3 loop spans 16 amino acids. The CDR3 loop is CASSQRGSNPYNEQFF. Written as DNA, the CDR3 is TGCGCCAGCAGCCAGAGGGGGAGTAATCCCTACAATGAGCAGTTCTTC.

The rearrangement links TRBV5-4 to TRBJ1-1; 9 bases are a match to TRBD1. The junction had 6 bases not matched to a gene; V was cut back by 0 bases and J by 6 bases. CDR3 length equals 15 residues. Germline V gene lookup returns CDR1 SGHNT and CDR2 YYREEE (reference sequence). As DNA, the CDR3 is TGTGCCAGCAGCTTGGGGACAGGGGAAAGGCCTGAAGCTTTCTTT. Protein product: CASSLGTGERPEAFF.

The chain combines TRBV6-1 with TRBJ2-7, with 9 bases aligning to TRBD1. The trim removed 4 bases at V and 6 bases at J, leaving 10 bases unmatched. Germline CDR1 is MNHNS and CDR2 is SASEGT. This CDR3 spans 15 amino acids. CDR3 in DNA: TGTGCCAGCAGTGTCACGACAGGGGGGAGCGGCGAGCAGTACTTC. Its translation: CASSVTTGGSGEQYF.

The chain is built from TRBV29-1 and TRBJ2-1; TRBD2 aligns across 9 bases. J gave up 10 bases and V 4 bases, and 11 bases lay outside the gene matches. From germline, CDR1 is SQVTM and CDR2 ANQGSEA. This CDR3 has 14 residues. In DNA, the CDR3 is TGCAGCGTTGGACGTAGCGGGAGAAGTTGGGAGCAGTTCTTC. Its protein product is CSVGRSGRSWEQFF.

The genes are TRBV6-1 and TRBJ2-7, with D possibly being TRBD1 (5 bases). This CDR3 region has 14 residues. With 6 bases removed from V and 0 bases from J, the gap between germline ends came to 12 bases. CDR1 MNHNS and CDR2 SASEGT come from the germline V gene. This CDR3 is CASRTQVSSYEQYF. Here the CDR3 DNA reads TGTGCCAGCAGGACACAGGTTTCCTCCTACGAGCAGTACTTC.

The gene calls are TRBV5-1 and TRBJ2-5, with 8 positions matching TRBD1. The V gene end was trimmed by 4 bases and the J gene end by 4 bases; junction bases not matched to a gene: 12. The germline V gene has CDR1 SGHRS and CDR2 YFSETQ. The CDR3 contains 16 residues. The CDR3 is CASSTRTGGLSETQYF. Written as DNA, the CDR3 is TGCGCCAGCAGCACCAGAACAGGGGGATTATCAGAGACCCAGTACTTC.

The chain carries TRBV5-1 and TRBJ1-1; 7 bases are shared with TRBD1. This CDR3 contains 13 residues. The germline V gene encodes CDR1 SGHRS and CDR2 YFSETQ. J gave up 4 bases and V 2 bases, and 2 bases lay outside the gene matches. CDR3 DNA sequence: TGCGCCAGCAGCTTCACAGGGGCCACTGAAGCTTTCTTT. Translated: CASSFTGATEAFF.

This chain uses TRBV4-1 with TRBJ2-1, with D tentatively TRBD2 (6 bases). Trimming took 5 bases from V and 1 from J, leaving 12 bases between them. The CDR3 consists of 15 residues. Germline CDR1 MGHRA, CDR2 YSYEKL. The CDR3 spells CASSGGISSYNEQFF. The CDR3 DNA sequence: TGCGCCAGCAGCGGCGGGATATCGTCCTACAATGAGCAGTTCTTC.

The rearrangement links TRBV28 to TRBJ2-7, with D perhaps TRBD1 (9 bases). The CDR3 runs to 20 residues. The ends were cut back, 4 bases at V and 4 bases at J, with 32 bases in the middle. The germline V gene has CDR1 MDHEN and CDR2 SYDVKM. This CDR3 reads CASSYPPGTGLLREGYEQYF. The CDR3, as DNA: TGTGCCAGCAGTTACCCCCCCGGGACAGGGCTTCTTCGGGAGGGGTACGAGCAGTACTTC.

The chain joins TRBV10-3 to TRBJ2-7; 10 positions match TRBD1. The CDR3 consists of 14 residues. Germline V CDR1 and CDR2: ENHRY, SYGVKD. The V segment lost 6 bases and the J segment 4 bases; nucleotides outside the gene matches: 6. The CDR3 DNA reads as TGTGCCATCAGGGGGGACAGGGGAGGGTACGAGCAGTACTTC. It codes for CAIRGDRGGYEQYF.

This clone was seen just once. The J gene is TRBJ2-4, the V gene TRBV27, with D tentatively TRBD2 (6 bases). V dropped 0 bases and J dropped 3 bases, with 12 bases sitting between them. This CDR3 contains 16 residues. Looked up from germline, CDR1 is MNHEY and CDR2 is SMNVEV (reference sequence). Here the CDR3 DNA reads TGTGCCAGCAGTTTATCCGGGGGTTTGGTCAAAAACATTCAGTACTTC. The encoded protein is CASSLSGGLVKNIQYF.

V is TRBV6-4 and J is TRBJ1-3, with a weak D call TRBD1 (5 bases). CDR1 is MRHNA, CDR2 SNTAGT, per germline. The CDR3 runs 14 residues. Trimming stripped 7 bases from V and 0 bases from J, with 10 bases between. Here the CDR3 DNA reads TGTGCCAGCATTGGACACAGCTCTGGAAACACCATATATTTT. As protein: CASIGHSSGNTIYF.

The CDR3 DNA is TGTGCCAGCAGCGTTGGGGGGGCCACAGAGACCCAGTACTTC. This codes for CASSVGGATETQYF. The chain couples TRBV9 to TRBJ2-5, with D possibly being TRBD2 (7 bases). The ends were cut back, 2 bases at V and 4 bases at J, with 12 bases in the middle. Germline V lookup: CDR1 SGDLS, CDR2 YYNGEE. This CDR3 is built from 14 residues.